The rows below give T cell receptor beta chains drawn from one sample of a study of human T cells and chemical hapten exposure. One entry per CDR3 protein, called by TCRdb with MiXCR from the 5' RACE reads. The sample has about 140,000 distinct CDR3 sequences; 4.1% are singletons. Receptors were obtained from a female donor in good health. Each CDR3 is given with its conserved first and last residue. D genes are given only for firm matches. The size of a clone is reported for some rows only, either as once, few or many, or as a class for expanded clones.

>many|TRBJ2-7|-|TRBV20-1
TGCAGTGCTGCCCCATACGTGGGCTACGAGCAGTACTTC
CSAAPYVGYEQYF
>many|TRBJ2-1|TRBD1|TRBV6-6
TGTGCCAGCAGGGGACAGGACAATGAGCAGTTCTTC
CASRGQDNEQFF
>few|TRBJ2-4|-|TRBV24-1
TGTGCCACCAGTGAACGGGGCGGGTGGAAAAACATTCAGTACTTC
CATSERGGWKNIQYF
>-|TRBJ2-5|-|TRBV15
TGTGCCACCAGCAGAGTCCGAGAGACCCAGTACTTC
CATSRVRETQYF
>many|TRBJ2-3|-|TRBV2
TGTGCCAGCAGAAGGGGGGGTCCCTTGAGCACAGATACGCAGTATTTT
CASRRGGPLSTDTQYF
>few|TRBJ1-5|TRBD1|TRBV5-1
TGCGCCAGCAGCTTCAGAGACAGGGTTGCCGTTAGCAATCAGCCCAAGCATTTT
CASSFRDRVAVSNQPKHF
>many|TRBJ2-1|-|TRBV6-5
TGTGCCAGCAGACACCACAATGAGCAGTTCTTC
CASRHHNEQFF
>many|TRBJ2-7|TRBD2|TRBV2
TGTGCCAGCAGTTTACTAGCGGGGGCGGGCGAGCAGTACTTC
CASSLLAGAGEQYF
>many|TRBJ1-3|TRBD1|TRBV29-1
TGCAGCGTTGGGACAGGCGATTCTGGAAACACCATATATTTT
CSVGTGDSGNTIYF
>many|TRBJ1-3|-|TRBV6-1
TGTGCCAGCAGTGAAGGCCACCCGAGCTCTGGAAACACCATATATTTT
CASSEGHPSSGNTIYF
>many|TRBJ2-3|TRBD2|TRBV7-2
TGTGCCAGCAGGCCTACTAGCGGGGGCGGATATACGCAGTATTTT
CASRPTSGGGYTQYF
>many|TRBJ2-4|TRBD2|TRBV29-1
TGCAGCGTTCTAGCGGGGGGGGAGAACATTCAGTACTTC
CSVLAGGENIQYF
>many|TRBJ2-3|TRBD1|TRBV14
TGTGCCAGCAGCCAAGACGACAGGGTTTCGGTGACAGATACGCAGTATTTT
CASSQDDRVSVTDTQYF
>-|TRBJ2-7|-|TRBV7-9
TGTGCCAGCAGCTTAAAGGGCGATAGGTCCATCGCCGAGCAGTACTTC
CASSLKGDRSIAEQYF
>many|TRBJ1-5|-|TRBV20-1
TGCAGTGCCCCCGGACAGTACAATCAGCCCCAGCATTTT
CSAPGQYNQPQHF
>many|TRBJ1-1|-|TRBV24-1
TGTGCCACCAGTGATTTCAGTCGCGATAACACTGAAGCTTTCTTT
CATSDFSRDNTEAFF
>many|TRBJ2-2|-|TRBV12-3/TRBV12-4
TGTGCCAGCAGTTATAACACCGGGGAGCTGTTTTTT
CASSYNTGELFF
>many|TRBJ1-2|TRBD1|TRBV25-1
TGTGCCAGCAGTGAAGGCCTGGCAGGGGGGGGTGGCTACACCTTC
CASSEGLAGGGGYTF
>many|TRBJ1-5|-|TRBV2
TGTGCCAGCAGTGATATAACAGGAGAGGATCAGCCCCAGCATTTT
CASSDITGEDQPQHF
>many|TRBJ1-5|-|TRBV5-1
TGCGCCAGCAGCTTGTCAAGTAATCAGCCCCAGCATTTT
CASSLSSNQPQHF
>many|TRBJ2-4|-|TRBV19
TGTGCCAGTAGTATTCCCGTAGCCAAAAACATTCAGTACTTC
CASSIPVAKNIQYF
>many|TRBJ1-1|-|TRBV11-1
TGTGCCAGCAGCTTACGGGGTCTTGAAGCTTTCTTT
CASSLRGLEAFF